A selection of T cell receptor beta chains follows, all from one sample in a study of T cell responses to AZD1222 COVID-19 vaccine. Using immunoSEQ multiplex PCR, the repertoire was profiled, and TCRdb retains in-frame clones only, with some absent. The sample holds more than 95,000 clones, about 92% seen once. The starting material was peripheral blood, obtained on day 0 of AZD1222 vaccination. The receptors stem from an adult in good health. CDR3s include the opening cysteine and the closing phenylalanine or tryptophan. Each record gives: clone size, D gene, J gene, V gene, CDR3 DNA, CDR3 protein. A D gene is named only where the DNA matches it firmly. Expanded clones are given a class, and other clones once, few, many or no size at all.

>.|.|TRBJ1-2|TRBV15
TGTGCCACCAGCATGGACAGTAGGGAAGGGGGCTACACCTTC
CATSMDSREGGYTF
>.|.|TRBJ1-1|TRBV5-1
TGCGCCAGCAGCTGGCTTGGTGGGTGGAACACTGAAGCTTTCTTT
CASSWLGGWNTEAFF
>.|TRBD1|TRBJ2-5|TRBV18
TGTGCCAGCTCTCCCGGGACAGTACAAGAGACCCAGTACTTC
CASSPGTVQETQYF
>.|.|TRBJ1-1|TRBV28
TGTGCCAGCAGTTTAGGTCGGACTGAAGCTTTCTTT
CASSLGRTEAFF
>.|.|TRBJ1-1|TRBV5-1
TGCGCCAGCAGCTCCAGTGGGCTGCAATCGGAAGCTTTCTTT
CASSSSGLQSEAFF
>.|.|TRBJ1-1|TRBV6-5
TGTGCCAGCAGTTACTTAACAAAGAACACTGAAGCTTTCTTT
CASSYLTKNTEAFF
>.|.|TRBJ2-5|TRBV7-3
TGTGCCAGCAGCCCCAAGAGAGGGGGTGTACAGACCCAGTACTTC
CASSPKRGGVQTQYF
>.|.|TRBJ2-1|TRBV28
TGTGCCAGCAGTTCCCCTCTGTTCTTC
CASSSPLFF
>.|.|TRBJ1-6|TRBV5-4
TGTGCCAGCAGCTTGGACCTCGTCACCAATTCACCCCTCCACTTT
CASSLDLVTNSPLHF
>.|.|TRBJ2-3|TRBV3-1/TRBV3-2
TGTGCCAGCAGCAATGGAGGTACGCAGTATTTT
CASSNGGTQYF
>.|.|TRBJ1-6|TRBV6-6
TGTGCCAGCAGTTACCCTCCGGGAGCAAATAATTCACCCCTCCACTTT
CASSYPPGANNSPLHF
>.|TRBD2|TRBJ2-2|TRBV5-1
TGCGCCAGCAGCCCCGCGGGGGTTCAGGGGGAGCTGTTTTTT
CASSPAGVQGELFF
>once|.|TRBJ2-7|TRBV7-9
TGTGCCAGCAGTTACTTCCCCTACGAGCAGTACTTC
CASSYFPYEQYF
>.|TRBD1|TRBJ2-3|TRBV19
TGTGCCAGTAGGAGAACCGGGACAGGGGCCACAGATACGCAGTATTTT
CASRRTGTGATDTQYF
>.|TRBD2|TRBJ2-3|TRBV29-1
TGCAGCGTTGGGGGCGCTAGCGGGAGCGCTAACACAGATACGCAGTATTTT
CSVGGASGSANTDTQYF
>.|.|TRBJ1-1|TRBV5-1
TGCGCCAGCAGCTTCTCACAGCCGAACACTGAAGCTTTCTTT
CASSFSQPNTEAFF
>once|TRBD2|TRBJ2-1|TRBV10-3
TGTGCCATCAGTGTAAGCGGGAGCGGGGATGAGCAGTTCTTC
CAISVSGSGDEQFF
>.|.|TRBJ2-3|TRBV3-1/TRBV3-2
TGTGCCAGCAGCACAACGGGGAGCCCCGATACGCAGTATTTT
CASSTTGSPDTQYF
>.|TRBD2|TRBJ2-5|TRBV3-1/TRBV3-2
TGTGCCAGCGAGGGGACTAGCGAAAAGACCCAGTACTTC
CASEGTSEKTQYF
>once|TRBD1|TRBJ2-1|TRBV15
TGTGCCACCAGCCGAGGGGGACAGGGGGTTTCCTACAATGAGCAGTTCTTC
CATSRGGQGVSYNEQFF
>.|.|TRBJ2-2|TRBV19
TGTGCCAGTACTCCAGGGGTTCCTTACACCGGGGAGCTGTTTTTT
CASTPGVPYTGELFF
>once|.|TRBJ2-1|TRBV29-1
TGCAGCGTGGAACTAGCCCGAGAGCAGTTCTTC
CSVELAREQFF
>.|.|TRBJ1-4|TRBV28
TGTGCCGGAAGCGGACGGTGGGGACCTAATGAAAAACTGTTTTTT
CAGSGRWGPNEKLFF
>.|.|TRBJ2-1|TRBV12-3/TRBV12-4
TGTGCCAGCAGTTTCCGGGCTAGCGAGATACAGTTCTTC
CASSFRASEIQFF
>.|.|TRBJ2-6|TRBV19
TGTGCAGTCACGGAAGGGGGGGCCAACGTCCTGACTTTC
CAVTEGGANVLTF
>.|.|TRBJ2-1|TRBV10-3
TGTGCCATACGTCGGGGACCAATGACCCACAATGAGCAGTTCTTC
CAIRRGPMTHNEQFF
>.|TRBD2|TRBJ2-5|TRBV5-1
TGCGCTAGCAGCTTGGGGGACAGCCTGACTAGCGGGAGGGCCCATGAGACCCAGTACTTC
CASSLGDSLTSGRAHETQYF
>.|.|TRBJ2-1|TRBV27
TGTGCCAGCAGTTTATCCGGCAGGGACGAGTTCTTC
CASSLSGRDEFF
>.|.|TRBJ2-5|TRBV6-5
TGTGCCAGCAGACCGGCGGGCTCAAAAGAGACCCAGTACTTC
CASRPAGSKETQYF
>.|.|TRBJ1-5|TRBV28
TGTGCCAGCAGTCGAGGGTATGGCAATCAGCCCCAGCATTTT
CASSRGYGNQPQHF
>.|TRBD1|TRBJ2-7|TRBV29-1
TGCAGCGTTAGGGACAGGACAGCCTACGAGCAGTACTTC
CSVRDRTAYEQYF
>.|.|TRBJ2-1|TRBV27
TGTGCCAGCAGTTTCCGGGACGGAACGTACAATGAGCAGTTCTTC
CASSFRDGTYNEQFF
>.|TRBD2|TRBJ2-7|TRBV28
TGTGCCAGCAGGAAGGACCTTAGCGTGGGGAGGGCCCGGGACGAGCAGTACTTC
CASRKDLSVGRARDEQYF
>.|.|TRBJ1-6|TRBV19
TGTGCCAGTAGTATCCAGGGGAGATCACCCCTCCACTTT
CASSIQGRSPLHF